This is a list of T cell receptor beta chains from one sample in a study of T cells expressing NK-cell markers. TCRdb reprocessed the 5' RACE reads and stores each CDR3 protein as one record, lacking DNA. Found here are over 150,000 distinct CDR3 sequences; the top ten clones hold more than 35%. The material sequenced was blood T cells: a sorted CD56 or NKG2C T cell subset, CD4+ or CD8+ T cells, or bulk PBMC T cells (not recorded which). Receptors originate from a woman aged 50 to 65 in good health. Each CDR3 is given with its conserved first and last residue.

j_gene: TRBJ2-5
v_gene: TRBV19
CDR3aa: CASSIDWDSEETQYF

j_gene: TRBJ2-1
v_gene: TRBV3-1
CDR3aa: CASSQETPYNEQFF

j_gene: TRBJ1-4
v_gene: TRBV7-9
CDR3aa: CASSPGGEKLFF

j_gene: TRBJ2-1
v_gene: TRBV5-1
CDR3aa: CASSIPLVAGDYNEQFF

j_gene: TRBJ2-1
v_gene: TRBV24-1
CDR3aa: CATSDPLSYNEQFF

j_gene: TRBJ1-1
v_gene: TRBV5-1
CDR3aa: CASSFHGGSGEYTEAFF

j_gene: TRBJ2-3
v_gene: TRBV2
CDR3aa: CASMGGLAASSTDTQYF

j_gene: TRBJ1-2
v_gene: TRBV5-1
CDR3aa: CASSFAGPGDGYTF

j_gene: TRBJ2-5
v_gene: TRBV7-9
CDR3aa: CASSRRGLAGIRRETQYF

j_gene: TRBJ2-7
v_gene: TRBV29-1
CDR3aa: CSVSAAGVYEQYF

j_gene: TRBJ2-4
v_gene: TRBV11-2
CDR3aa: CASSLDTGNIQYF

j_gene: TRBJ2-1
v_gene: TRBV12-3/TRBV12-4
CDR3aa: CASSLLASNEQFF

j_gene: TRBJ2-5
v_gene: TRBV28
CDR3aa: CASSLRTDAGTQYF

j_gene: TRBJ1-3
v_gene: TRBV7-9
CDR3aa: CASSPPEPTPGNTIYF

j_gene: TRBJ2-1
v_gene: TRBV11-2
CDR3aa: CASSLEGGGGTGQFF

j_gene: TRBJ2-5
v_gene: TRBV20-1
CDR3aa: CSARAGAGKETQYF

j_gene: TRBJ1-1
v_gene: TRBV24-1
CDR3aa: CATSDRAQGAGEAFF

j_gene: TRBJ2-1
v_gene: TRBV11-3
CDR3aa: CASSSYPSSSYNEQFF

j_gene: TRBJ2-1
v_gene: TRBV9
CDR3aa: CASSHRDRDREQFF

j_gene: TRBJ2-1
v_gene: TRBV4-1
CDR3aa: CASSQSPAGGPQFF

j_gene: TRBJ2-7
v_gene: TRBV27
CDR3aa: CASSDLVGHEQYF

j_gene: TRBJ2-1
v_gene: TRBV20-1
CDR3aa: CSVGGLGGGTNEQFF

j_gene: TRBJ2-6
v_gene: TRBV3-1
CDR3aa: CASSQGIESLGANVLTF

j_gene: TRBJ1-4
v_gene: TRBV15
CDR3aa: CATSRGETGDEKLFF

j_gene: TRBJ2-2
v_gene: TRBV28
CDR3aa: CASSSFGDRGGGELFF

j_gene: TRBJ2-1
v_gene: TRBV29-1
CDR3aa: CSVEASYNEQFF

j_gene: TRBJ2-1
v_gene: TRBV20-1
CDR3aa: CSARDRDYHEQFF

j_gene: TRBJ2-3
v_gene: TRBV7-9
CDR3aa: CASSLSGPLSQYF

j_gene: TRBJ2-5
v_gene: TRBV29-1
CDR3aa: CSVWRQQETQYF

j_gene: TRBJ1-2
v_gene: TRBV11-2
CDR3aa: CASSLGQGHYGYTF

j_gene: TRBJ1-2
v_gene: TRBV5-5
CDR3aa: CASSLVGEGNGYTF

j_gene: TRBJ2-7
v_gene: TRBV3-1
CDR3aa: CASSPYGASYEQYF

j_gene: TRBJ2-7
v_gene: TRBV5-1
CDR3aa: CASSPGTSGTYEQYF

j_gene: TRBJ2-3
v_gene: TRBV5-1
CDR3aa: CASSTGLSRTDTQYF

j_gene: TRBJ2-3
v_gene: TRBV7-9
CDR3aa: CASSLARGFGADTQYF

j_gene: TRBJ2-1
v_gene: TRBV5-5
CDR3aa: CASSRDAEQFF

j_gene: TRBJ1-6
v_gene: TRBV12-3/TRBV12-4
CDR3aa: CASKMAGNNSPLHF

j_gene: TRBJ2-1
v_gene: TRBV25-1
CDR3aa: CASSWGLANYNEQFF

j_gene: TRBJ1-2
v_gene: TRBV9
CDR3aa: CASSYQGGYTF

j_gene: TRBJ2-3
v_gene: TRBV6-2/TRBV6-3
CDR3aa: CASSGLASTDTQYF

j_gene: TRBJ2-5
v_gene: TRBV29-1
CDR3aa: CSVAGPQQTQYF

j_gene: TRBJ2-1
v_gene: TRBV3-1
CDR3aa: CASSQGLAGNEQFF

j_gene: TRBJ1-1
v_gene: TRBV6-5
CDR3aa: CATNPGTWRFSNTEAFF

j_gene: TRBJ2-4
v_gene: TRBV7-9
CDR3aa: CASSSPGRQNIQYF

j_gene: TRBJ2-1
v_gene: TRBV7-8
CDR3aa: CASSPFGTGGEQFF

j_gene: TRBJ2-2
v_gene: TRBV4-1
CDR3aa: CASSPRTAGELFF